Shown below are 11 T cell receptor beta chains from a single sample sequenced in a study of shared clonotypes between healthy human individuals. The method was immunoSEQ multiplex PCR; TCRdb's version includes in-frame clones alone and lacks a portion of them. The sample has 2,500,000 or so clones; roughly nine tenths are singletons. Sequencing was performed on naive CD4+ T cells sorted from blood. Specified subset: CD45RA+ positively selected. Every receptor here comes from a man younger than 35 in good health.

The CDR3 loop reads CASSLDQGKTSVGSSPLHF. The CDR3, as DNA: TGTGCCAGCAGCTTAGACCAGGGGAAAACGTCGGTCGGAAGTTCACCCCTCCACTTT. V is TRBV11-2 and J is TRBJ1-6, with D tentatively TRBD1 (6 bases). Germline CDR1 and CDR2: SGHAT and FQNNGV. Trimming left V 0 bases short and J 9 bases short, with 24 bases between. This CDR3 is 19 amino acids long.

The chain is built from TRBV5-1 and TRBJ2-3; D possibly matches TRBD1 or TRBD2 (6 bases each). CDR1 is SGHRS and CDR2 is YFSETQ in the germline V gene. The CDR3 spans 13 residues. The V gene lost 6 bases and the J gene lost 7 bases, with 15 bases spanning the gap. The CDR3 sequence is CASKGGIDYTQYF. The CDR3 DNA follows: TGCGCCAGCAAGGGGGGAATCGATTATACGCAGTATTTT. Based on the CDR3 plus reference TRBV5-1 and TRBJ2-3, the full variable domain is KAGVTQTPRYLIKTRGQQVTLSCSPISGHRSVSWYQQTPGQGLQFLFEYFSETQRNKGNFPGRFSGRQFSNSRSEMNVSTLELGDSALYLCASKGGIDYTQYFGPGTRLTVL.

V usage is TRBV11-2 and J usage is TRBJ1-6, with D maybe TRBD1 (5 bases). This CDR3 is built from 14 residues. V was pared by 7 bases and J by 10 bases, with 17 bases between. Per the germline V gene, CDR1 is SGHAT and CDR2 is FQNNGV. In DNA, the CDR3 is TGTGCCAGCACCCCCCAGCAGGGAACCTCACCCCTCCACTTT. Translated: CASTPQQGTSPLHF.

The chain carries TRBV2 and TRBJ2-7; no clear D. The CDR3 is 12 amino acids. V was shortened by 7 bases and J by 2 bases, with 9 bases between the two germline ends. Germline CDR1 is SNHLY and CDR2 is FYNNEI. The CDR3 nucleotides read TGTGCCAGCAAAGAACAGACCTACGAGCAGTACTTC. Encoded protein: CASKEQTYEQYF.

This sequence joins TRBV28 and TRBJ1-1, with TRBD1 matching 9 bases. V gave up 6 bases and J gave up 13 bases; unmatched junction bases: 9. This CDR3 region has 12 residues. Germline V lookup: CDR1 MDHEN, CDR2 SYDVKM. In nucleotides, the CDR3 is TGTGCCAGCAGCAAGAGGACAGGGGTGGGTTTCTTT. It encodes CASSKRTGVGFF.

V and J are TRBV5-4 and TRBJ1-1, with a possible D match to TRBD1 (5 bases). The V gene lost 0 bases and the J gene lost 4 bases, with 13 bases spanning the gap. This CDR3 comprises 15 residues. The V gene's germline CDR1 is SGHNT and CDR2 YYREEE (reference sequence). CDR3 amino acids: CASSLVAQRGTEAFF. CDR3 bases: TGTGCCAGCAGCTTGGTTGCCCAAAGGGGCACTGAAGCTTTCTTT.

The chain uses TRBV6-5 and TRBJ2-7; D remains unclear. Trimming shortened V by 6 bases and J by 7 bases, and 13 bases separated the two germline ends. CDR1 and CDR2 (germline): MNHEY, SVGAGI. CDR3 length equals 12 residues. The CDR3 reads CASRSDPIEQYF. The CDR3, as DNA: TGTGCCAGCAGGTCTGACCCAATTGAGCAGTACTTC.

The chain carries TRBV9 and TRBJ1-6, with D possibly matching TRBD1 (5 bases). The germline CDR1 and CDR2 sequences are SGDLS and YYNGEE. Trimming removed 7 bases at V and 0 bases at J, with 11 bases between. There are 15 residues in the CDR3. In nucleotides, the CDR3 is TGTGCCAGCTCGAACGGGGCCTCCTATAATTCACCCCTCCACTTT. Translating gives CASSNGASYNSPLHF.

This rearrangement joins TRBV4-1 to TRBJ1-2; D call uncertain. Germline CDR1 is MGHRA and CDR2 is YSYEKL. Trimming left V 0 bases short and J 6 bases short, with 11 bases between. The CDR3 has 14 residues. The CDR3 is CASSQDRGGNGYTF. CDR3 DNA: TGCGCCAGCAGCCAAGATCGGGGAGGTAATGGCTACACCTTC.

The chain uses TRBV14 and TRBJ2-1, with D perhaps being TRBD1 or TRBD2 (7 bases each). The V and J ends lost 4 bases and 9 bases respectively, with 10 bases between them. The CDR3 is 12 amino acids. Looked up from germline, CDR1 is SGHDN and CDR2 is FVKESK. The CDR3 DNA is TGTGCCAGCAGCCTCAGGGGGGGTGAGCAGTTCTTC. As protein: CASSLRGGEQFF.

The chain carries TRBV10-3 and TRBJ2-7, with a tentative D call TRBD1 (5 bases). Trimming cost V 3 bases and J 7 bases, with 16 bases left between them. The CDR3 length is 14 residues. CDR1 ENHRY and CDR2 SYGVKD come from the germline V gene. The CDR3 region is CAISDAGHFGEQYF. The CDR3 bases are TGTGCCATCAGTGATGCAGGGCACTTCGGGGAGCAGTACTTC.